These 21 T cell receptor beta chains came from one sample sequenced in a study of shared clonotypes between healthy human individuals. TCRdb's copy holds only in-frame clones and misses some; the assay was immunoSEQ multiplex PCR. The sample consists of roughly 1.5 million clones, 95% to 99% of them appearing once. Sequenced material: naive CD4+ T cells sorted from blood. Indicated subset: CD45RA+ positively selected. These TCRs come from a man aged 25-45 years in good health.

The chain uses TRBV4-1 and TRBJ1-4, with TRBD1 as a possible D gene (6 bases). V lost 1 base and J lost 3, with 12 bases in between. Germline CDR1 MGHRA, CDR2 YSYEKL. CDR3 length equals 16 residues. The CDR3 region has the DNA TGCGCCAGCAGCCAAGCTACAGGGTCCGCTAATGAAAAACTGTTTTTT. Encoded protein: CASSQATGSANEKLFF.

CDR3 coding DNA: TGTGCCAGCTCACCACAGGGGCGGCCGACCGGGGAGCTGTTTTTT. This translates into CASSPQGRPTGELFF. The rearrangement joins TRBV18 to TRBJ2-2, with D possibly being TRBD1 (5 bases). The V end was cut by 1 base, the J end by 5 bases, with 11 bases between. The CDR3 has 15 residues. The germline CDR1 and CDR2 sequences are KGHSH and LQKENI.

DNA of the CDR3: TGTGCCAGCAGCTTGGAAGCGGCCGAGAATGAAAAACTGTTTTTT. This encodes CASSLEAAENEKLFF. This rearrangement joins TRBV7-9 to TRBJ1-4, with D unclear. This CDR3 is built from 15 residues. The V end was cut by 3 bases, the J end by 5 bases, with 13 bases between. CDR1 and CDR2 (germline): SEHNR, FQNEAQ (reference sequence).

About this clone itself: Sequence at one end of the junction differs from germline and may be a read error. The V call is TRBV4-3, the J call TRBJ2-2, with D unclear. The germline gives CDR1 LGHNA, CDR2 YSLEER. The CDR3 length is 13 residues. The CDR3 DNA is TGCGCCAGCAGCCAAGGGGGTCCCTTCAGACTCGCTTTT. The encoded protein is CASSQGGPFRLAF.

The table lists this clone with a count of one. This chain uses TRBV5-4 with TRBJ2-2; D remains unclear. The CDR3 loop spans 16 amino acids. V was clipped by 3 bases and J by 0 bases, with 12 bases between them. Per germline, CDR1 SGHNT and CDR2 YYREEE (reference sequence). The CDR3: CASSSPPTANTGELFF. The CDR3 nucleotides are TGTGCCAGCAGCTCCCCCCCGACCGCGAACACCGGGGAGCTGTTTTTT.

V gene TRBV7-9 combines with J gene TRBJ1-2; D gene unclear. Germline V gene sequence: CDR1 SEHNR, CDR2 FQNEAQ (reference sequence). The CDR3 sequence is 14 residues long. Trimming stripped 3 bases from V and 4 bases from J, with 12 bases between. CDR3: CASSFDPGPYGYTF. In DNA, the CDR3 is TGTGCCAGCAGCTTCGACCCAGGCCCCTATGGCTACACCTTC.

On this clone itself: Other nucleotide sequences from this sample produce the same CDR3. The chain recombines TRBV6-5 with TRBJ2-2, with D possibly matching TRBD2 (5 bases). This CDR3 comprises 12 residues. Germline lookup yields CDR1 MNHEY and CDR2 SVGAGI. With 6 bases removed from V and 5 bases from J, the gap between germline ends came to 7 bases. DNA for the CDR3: TGTGCCAGCAGGCGGGTGACCGGGGAGCTGTTTTTT. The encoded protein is CASRRVTGELFF.

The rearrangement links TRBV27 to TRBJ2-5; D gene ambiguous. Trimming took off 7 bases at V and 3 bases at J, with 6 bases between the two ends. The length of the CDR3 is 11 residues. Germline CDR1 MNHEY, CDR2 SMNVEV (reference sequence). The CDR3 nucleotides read TGTGCCAGCAAAAAAGAAGAGACCCAGTACTTC. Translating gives CASKKEETQYF.

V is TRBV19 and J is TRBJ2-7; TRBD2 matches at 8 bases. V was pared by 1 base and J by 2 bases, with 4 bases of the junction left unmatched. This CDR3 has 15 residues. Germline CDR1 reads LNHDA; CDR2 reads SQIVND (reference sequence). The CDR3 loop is CASSIVSGSTYEQYF. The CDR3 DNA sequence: TGTGCCAGTAGTATAGTAAGCGGGAGCACCTACGAGCAGTACTTC. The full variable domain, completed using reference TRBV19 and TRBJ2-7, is DGGITQSPKYLFRKEGQNVTLSCEQNLNHDAMYWYRQDPGQGLRLIYYSQIVNDFQKGDIAEGYSVSREKKESFPLTVTSAQKNPTAFYLCASSIVSGSTYEQYFGPGTRLTVT.

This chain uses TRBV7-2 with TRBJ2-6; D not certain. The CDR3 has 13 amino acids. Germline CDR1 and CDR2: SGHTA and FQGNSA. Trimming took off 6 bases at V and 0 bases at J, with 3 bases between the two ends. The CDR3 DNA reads TGTGCCAGCAGGAGCTCTGGGGCCAACGTCCTGACTTTC. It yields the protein CASRSSGANVLTF. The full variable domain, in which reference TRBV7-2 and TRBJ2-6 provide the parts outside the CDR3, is GAGVSQSPSNKVTEKGKDVELRCDPISGHTALYWYRQSLGQGLEFLIYFQGNSAPDKSGLPSDRFSAERTGGSVSTLTIQRTQQEDSAVYLCASRSSGANVLTFGAGSRLTVL.

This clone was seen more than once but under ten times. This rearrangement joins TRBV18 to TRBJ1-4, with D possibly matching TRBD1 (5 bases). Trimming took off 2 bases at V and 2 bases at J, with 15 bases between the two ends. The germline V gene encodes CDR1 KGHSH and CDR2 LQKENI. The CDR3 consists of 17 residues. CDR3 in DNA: TGTGCCAGCTCACCAGTCTCCGGGAGGGGTACTAATGAAAAACTGTTTTTT. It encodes CASSPVSGRGTNEKLFF.

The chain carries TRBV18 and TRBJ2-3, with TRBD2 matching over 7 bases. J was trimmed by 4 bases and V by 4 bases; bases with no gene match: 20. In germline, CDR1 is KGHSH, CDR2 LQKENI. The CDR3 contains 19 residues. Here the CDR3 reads CASSLRRNTGTIISDTQYF. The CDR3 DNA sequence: TGTGCCAGCTCACTGCGACGGAATACCGGGACTATCATTTCAGATACGCAGTATTTT. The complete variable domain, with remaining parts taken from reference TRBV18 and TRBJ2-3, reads NAGVMQNPRHLVRRRGQEARLRCSPMKGHSHVYWYRQLPEEGLKFMVYLQKENIIDESGMPKERFSAEFPKEGPSILRIQQVVRGDSAAYFCASSLRRNTGTIISDTQYFGPGTRLTVL.

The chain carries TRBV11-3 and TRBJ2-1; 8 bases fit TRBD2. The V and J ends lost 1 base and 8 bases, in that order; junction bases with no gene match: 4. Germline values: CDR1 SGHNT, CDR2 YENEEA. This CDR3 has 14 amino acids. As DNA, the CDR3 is TGTGCCAGCAGCTTAGGTGTACTAGCGGATGAGCAGTTCTTC. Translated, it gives CASSLGVLADEQFF.

The CDR3, as DNA: TGCGCCAGCAGCCAGACGGGGCGGCAGTACTTC. The encoded protein is CASSQTGRQYF. This chain joins TRBV4-1 and TRBJ2-7; the D call may be TRBD1 or TRBD2 (5 bases each). The CDR3 consists of 11 residues. CDR1 and CDR2 (germline): MGHRA, YSYEKL. V was cut by 3 bases and J by 9 bases, with 9 bases left in between.

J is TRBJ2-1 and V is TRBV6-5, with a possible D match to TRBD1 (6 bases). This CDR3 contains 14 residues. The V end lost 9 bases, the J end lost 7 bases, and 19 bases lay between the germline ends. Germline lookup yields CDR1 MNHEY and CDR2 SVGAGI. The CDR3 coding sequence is TGTGCCAGTCAGGGGCTGGGTAGCCTAAATGAGCAGTTCTTC. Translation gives CASQGLGSLNEQFF.

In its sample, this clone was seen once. CDR3 DNA sequence: TGTGCCAGCAGCCCGAGGACTAGCTCCGGCTACAATGAGCAGTTCTTC. Translating gives CASSPRTSSGYNEQFF. The V call is TRBV7-8, the J call TRBJ2-1, with TRBD2 matching 8 bases. CDR3 length: 16 amino acids. The germline V gene encodes CDR1 SGHVS and CDR2 FQNEAQ. The J segment lost 3 bases and the V segment lost 5 bases, leaving 9 bases of the junction unmatched.

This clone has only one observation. The CDR3 DNA reads as TGTGCCAGCAGACCACAGGGAAGTAGAGAGACCCAGTACTTC. Residues: CASRPQGSRETQYF. The genes are TRBV6-5 and TRBJ2-5, with a tentative D call TRBD1 (6 bases). V was shortened by 6 bases and J by 4 bases, with 15 bases between the two germline ends. Germline CDR1 and CDR2: MNHEY and SVGAGI. This CDR3 has 14 residues.

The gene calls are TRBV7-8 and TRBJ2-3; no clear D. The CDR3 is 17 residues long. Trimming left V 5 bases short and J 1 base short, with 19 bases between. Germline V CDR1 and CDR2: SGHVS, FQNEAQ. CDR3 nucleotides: TGTGCCAGCAGCCCCCCGAGCAACCCTGGGGGCACAGATACGCAGTATTTT. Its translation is CASSPPSNPGGTDTQYF.

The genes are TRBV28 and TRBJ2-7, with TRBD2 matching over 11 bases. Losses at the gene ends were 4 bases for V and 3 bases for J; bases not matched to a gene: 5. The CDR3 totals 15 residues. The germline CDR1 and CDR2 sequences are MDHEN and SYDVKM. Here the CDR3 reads CASSSGTSGVYEQYF. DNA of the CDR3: TGTGCCAGCAGTTCCGGGACTAGCGGCGTCTACGAGCAGTACTTC.

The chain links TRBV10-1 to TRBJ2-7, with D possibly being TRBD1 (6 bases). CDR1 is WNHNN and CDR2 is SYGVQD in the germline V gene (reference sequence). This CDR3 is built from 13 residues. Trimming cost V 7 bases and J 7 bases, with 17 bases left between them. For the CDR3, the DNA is TGCGCCAGCACGGGACATAGCGATGGAGAGCAGTACTTC. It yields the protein CASTGHSDGEQYF.

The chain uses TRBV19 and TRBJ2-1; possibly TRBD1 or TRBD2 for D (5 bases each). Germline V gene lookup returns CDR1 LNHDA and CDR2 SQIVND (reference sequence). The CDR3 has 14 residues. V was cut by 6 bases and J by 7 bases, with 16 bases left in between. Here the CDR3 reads CASRTGTRWNEQFF. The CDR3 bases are TGTGCCAGTAGGACCGGGACGCGGTGGAATGAGCAGTTCTTC.